The 27 T cell receptor beta chains presented below share a single source sample, sequenced in a study of blood T cells in healthy people across ages. Through a sample-barcoded 5' primer and a J-beta primer mix, a second PCR was run for about 6 to 11 cycles. TCRdb processed the 5' RACE reads anew with MiXCR; each CDR3 protein has one entry. The sample has roughly 800,000 distinct CDR3 sequences; about three fifths are singletons. The sequenced sample consisted of blood. The receptors were sampled from a man aged 25-45 years in good health.

For this clonotype: Germline and junction disagree at one end, which may indicate a read error. The chain uses TRBV12-3 or TRBV12-4 and TRBJ2-3; no reliable D call. CDR3 length: 12 amino acids. The DNA for the CDR3 is TGTGCCAGCAGTTTTAGTGGAGATCCGCAGTATTTT. Its translation is CASSFSGDPQYF.

This clonotype was picked up a small number of times. The chain joins TRBV5-1 to TRBJ1-1; the D is unclear. The V gene's germline CDR1 is SGHRS and CDR2 YFSETQ. V was shortened by 4 bases and J by 1 base, with 11 bases between the two germline ends. This CDR3 is 14 amino acids long. The CDR3 DNA is TGCGCCAGCAGCAAAGTTGTTGGGAACACTGAAGCTTTCTTT. This codes for CASSKVVGNTEAFF.

This rearrangement joins TRBV10-3 to TRBJ1-2; no firm D call. Trimming took 4 bases from V and 5 from J, leaving 11 bases between them. CDR1 is ENHRY, CDR2 SYGVKD, per germline. This CDR3 region has 13 residues. As DNA, the CDR3 is TGTGCCATCAGTGGTGGGGTGGAGTATGGCTACACCTTC. Translation: CAISGGVEYGYTF.

The chain has TRBV5-1 and TRBJ2-7; 7 bases map to TRBD1. The junction had 12 bases not matched to a gene; V was cut back by 4 bases and J by 5 bases. The CDR3 is 15 amino acids. Germline lookup yields CDR1 SGHRS and CDR2 YFSETQ. The CDR3 bases are TGCGCCAGCAGCCTCGCCCTGACAGGGAGCGACGAGCAGTACTTC. This translates into CASSLALTGSDEQYF.

This clonotype has a handful of counts. The genes are TRBV7-8 and TRBJ1-5; 8 bases are shared with TRBD1. The CDR3 is made up of 14 amino acids. The V gene's germline CDR1 is SGHVS and CDR2 FQNEAQ. V shed 3 bases and J 9 bases; nucleotides not matched to a gene: 7. Here the CDR3 reads CASSLNRGDAPQHF. CDR3 bases: TGTGCCAGCAGCTTGAACAGGGGGGACGCGCCCCAGCATTTT.

V gene TRBV20-1 combines with J gene TRBJ2-3, with D maybe TRBD1 (6 bases). There are 13 residues in the CDR3. V lost 6 bases and J lost 1, with 11 bases in between. Germline V gene data show CDR1 as DFQATT and CDR2 as SNEGSKA (reference sequence). CDR3 region: CSAGAGGTDTQYF. CDR3 nucleotide sequence: TGCAGTGCAGGGGCAGGGGGCACAGATACGCAGTATTTT.

This clonotype was counted between two and nine times. This CDR3 reads CASSQGGGNSYEQYF. In DNA form, the CDR3 reads TGTGCCAGCAGCCAAGGGGGCGGGAACTCCTACGAGCAGTACTTC. The genes are TRBV4-2 and TRBJ2-7; TRBD2 might be the D (6 bases). Trimming removed 1 base from V and 0 bases from J, with 10 bases in between. The germline gives CDR1 LGHNA, CDR2 YNFKEQ. CDR3 size: 15 residues.

This clonotype was picked up one time. The chain joins TRBV28 to TRBJ2-3, with a tentative D call TRBD2 (6 bases). Germline V gene sequence: CDR1 MDHEN, CDR2 SYDVKM. Trimming took off 4 bases at V and 8 bases at J, with 10 bases between the two ends. CDR3 length equals 12 residues. CDR3 protein: CASSSSAGTQYF. The CDR3 DNA sequence: TGTGCCAGCAGTTCTAGCGCGGGTACGCAGTATTTT.

The V call is TRBV25-1, the J call TRBJ2-3, with 7 nucleotides matching TRBD2. Germline assignment: CDR1 MGHDK and CDR2 SYGVNS. The CDR3 loop spans 13 amino acids. The V and J ends lost 7 bases and 6 bases, in that order; junction bases with no gene match: 7. CDR3 sequence reads: CASKGLTMDTQYF. CDR3 sequence (DNA): TGTGCCAGCAAGGGACTAACGATGGATACGCAGTATTTT.

The chain employs TRBV7-6 and TRBJ2-1, with a possible D match to TRBD2 (5 bases). This CDR3 comprises 15 residues. The V gene lost 3 bases and the J gene lost 2 bases, with 11 bases spanning the gap. CDR1 is SGHVS and CDR2 is FNYEAQ in the germline V gene. This CDR3 reads CASSFVGEAYNEQFF. Written as DNA, the CDR3 is TGTGCCAGCAGCTTCGTGGGAGAGGCCTACAATGAGCAGTTCTTC. Combining the CDR3 with reference TRBV7-6 and TRBJ2-1 gives the whole variable domain GAGVSQSPRYKVTKRGQDVALRCDPISGHVSLYWYRQALGQGPEFLTYFNYEAQQDKSGLPNDRFSAERPEGSISTLTIQRTEQRDSAMYRCASSFVGEAYNEQFFGPGTRLTVL.

The chain uses TRBV5-1 and TRBJ2-1; D gene ambiguous. There are 17 residues in the CDR3. The V end lost 4 bases, the J end lost 0 bases, and 17 bases lay between the germline ends. Germline assignment: CDR1 SGHRS and CDR2 YFSETQ. In DNA form, the CDR3 reads TGCGCCAGCAGCGAAACAAACTTAGATAGCTCCTACAATGAGCAGTTCTTC. Protein sequence: CASSETNLDSSYNEQFF.

This chain connects TRBV20-1 to TRBJ2-3, with unresolved D. The germline V gene encodes CDR1 DFQATT and CDR2 SNEGSKA (reference sequence). This CDR3 contains 15 residues. Trimming cost V 4 bases and J 1 base, with 15 bases left between them. The CDR3, as DNA: TGCAGTGCTAACACCGCTAGGAGCGGCACAGATACGCAGTATTTT. This gives the protein CSANTARSGTDTQYF.

The sample holds a few counts of this clonotype. V gene TRBV7-2 combines with J gene TRBJ1-1; tentatively, D is TRBD1 (5 bases). Trimming shortened V by 6 bases and J by 7 bases, and 15 bases separated the two germline ends. Looked up from germline, CDR1 is SGHTA and CDR2 is FQGNSA. This CDR3 contains 13 residues. Here the CDR3 DNA reads TGTGCCAGCAGTCTAATGGGGCATAGTGAAGCTTTCTTT. Protein sequence: CASSLMGHSEAFF.

This clonotype turned up a few times. The V call is TRBV5-8, the J call TRBJ2-5; 7 bases align to TRBD1. With 3 bases clipped from V and 1 base from J, the junction kept 3 bases outside the gene matches. Germline V CDR1 and CDR2: SGHTS, YDEGEE. This CDR3 contains 14 residues. This CDR3 reads CASSSGTAQETQYF. CDR3 coding DNA: TGTGCCAGCAGCTCCGGGACAGCCCAAGAGACCCAGTACTTC. Looking up the rest from reference TRBV5-8 and TRBJ2-5 gives the full variable domain: EAGVTQSPTHLIKTRGQQATLRCSPISGHTSVYWYQQALGLGLQFLLWYDEGEERNRGNFPPRFSGRQFPNYSSELNVNALELEDSALYLCASSSGTAQETQYFGPGTRLLVL.

J is TRBJ2-1 and V is TRBV20-1, with 10 bases aligning to TRBD2. J gave up 9 bases and V 2 bases, and 10 bases lay outside the gene matches. Germline V gene lookup returns CDR1 DFQATT and CDR2 SNEGSKA (reference sequence). CDR3 length: 15 residues. For the CDR3, the DNA is TGCAGTGCTAGACTAGCTAGCGGGGGCGGAGGTGAGCAGTTCTTC. This codes for CSARLASGGGGEQFF.

The gene calls are TRBV20-1 and TRBJ2-7, with D possibly being TRBD1 (6 bases). Germline CDR1 is DFQATT and CDR2 is SNEGSKA (reference sequence). The CDR3 sequence is 14 residues long. Trimming shortened V by 6 bases and J by 2 bases, and 17 bases separated the two germline ends. Here the CDR3 DNA reads TGCAGTGCCCCTGGACAGTTCTCTCCCTACGAGCAGTACTTC. Translation gives CSAPGQFSPYEQYF.

The J gene is TRBJ1-1, the V gene TRBV29-1; possible D gene TRBD1, 6 bases. Trimming removed 6 bases from V and 5 bases from J, with 16 bases in between. The CDR3 spans 13 residues. The germline V gene encodes CDR1 SQVTM and CDR2 ANQGSEA. The CDR3 nucleotides read TGCAGCGTCGTACAGGGTAGCGGGACTGAAGCTTTCTTT. This translates into CSVVQGSGTEAFF.

This clonotype was seen only a few times. V usage is TRBV28 and J usage is TRBJ2-5, with a tentative D call TRBD2 (6 bases). CDR3 length equals 15 residues. With 4 bases removed from V and 5 bases from J, the gap between germline ends came to 17 bases. Germline lookup yields CDR1 MDHEN and CDR2 SYDVKM. CDR3 protein: CASSSLLGGLETQYF. The CDR3 DNA reads as TGTGCCAGCAGTTCCCTCCTCGGAGGGCTGGAGACCCAGTACTTC.

This clonotype has just a few counts. This chain joins TRBV10-3 and TRBJ1-5; TRBD1 aligns across 9 bases. CDR1 is ENHRY, CDR2 SYGVKD, per germline. V was pared by 7 bases and J by 6 bases, with 7 bases of the junction left unmatched. CDR3 length equals 14 residues. The CDR3 coding sequence is TGTGCCATCAAGAATGCGGGACAGGGTCAGCCCCAGCATTTT. Protein: CAIKNAGQGQPQHF.

The chain has TRBV20-1 and TRBJ2-5; the match to TRBD2 covers 8 bases. The trim removed 0 bases at V and 5 bases at J, leaving 11 bases unmatched. Looked up from germline, CDR1 is DFQATT and CDR2 is SNEGSKA (reference sequence). This CDR3 has 16 residues. The chain's CDR3 is CSARDSGGRSSETQYF. As DNA, the CDR3 is TGCAGTGCTAGAGACAGCGGGGGTCGCTCGTCGGAGACCCAGTACTTC.

The rearrangement joins TRBV11-2 to TRBJ2-1; TRBD2 might be the D (6 bases). Germline CDR1 SGHAT, CDR2 FQNNGV. The CDR3 has 15 amino acids. V lost 4 bases and J 9 bases, leaving 19 bases between the germline ends. The CDR3 sequence is CASSSTTGLRFEQFF. In DNA, the CDR3 is TGTGCCAGCAGCTCAACGACGGGACTCCGGTTTGAGCAGTTCTTC.

The chain recombines TRBV5-5 with TRBJ2-7, with D unresolved. Trimming pared 4 bases from V and 3 bases from J, leaving 14 bases between. The germline V gene has CDR1 SGHKS and CDR2 YYEKEE (reference sequence). This CDR3 is 14 amino acids long. CDR3 amino acids: CASSQGPTLYEQYF. The CDR3, as DNA: TGTGCCAGCAGCCAAGGACCGACCCTCTACGAGCAGTACTTC. The full variable domain, with the rest looked up from reference TRBV5-5 and TRBJ2-7, is DAGVTQSPTHLIKTRGQQVTLRCSPISGHKSVSWYQQVLGQGPQFIFQYYEKEERGRGNFPDRFSARQFPNYSSELNVNALLLGDSALYLCASSQGPTLYEQYFGPGTRLTVT.

The J gene is TRBJ2-1, the V gene TRBV10-3, with D perhaps matching TRBD2 (6 bases). The CDR3 runs 15 residues. Germline CDR1 reads ENHRY; CDR2 reads SYGVKD. Trimming pared 7 bases from V and 4 bases from J, leaving 17 bases between. The CDR3, as DNA: TGTGCCATCAATCCCCGACTAGTAGATTACAATGAGCAGTTCTTC. Encoded protein: CAINPRLVDYNEQFF.

This clonotype has ten or more counts. The chain recombines TRBV4-3 with TRBJ2-7; the match to TRBD2 covers 11 bases. V lost 2 bases, J lost 4 bases, and 4 bases stayed unmatched. The germline V gene encodes CDR1 LGHNA and CDR2 YSLEER. This CDR3 has 15 residues. The CDR3 here is CASSQIAGGGYEQYF. CDR3 in DNA: TGCGCCAGCAGCCAAATAGCGGGAGGGGGGTACGAGCAGTACTTC.

This rearrangement joins TRBV29-1 to TRBJ2-1, with D possibly matching TRBD2 (6 bases). CDR1 SQVTM and CDR2 ANQGSEA come from the germline V gene. The CDR3 loop spans 13 amino acids. With 6 bases removed from V and 0 bases from J, the gap between germline ends came to 9 bases. As DNA, the CDR3 is TGCAGCGTCCTGACTAGCTCCTACAATGAGCAGTTCTTC. Its protein is CSVLTSSYNEQFF.

The chain combines TRBV29-1 with TRBJ2-7, with TRBD2 matching 7 bases. CDR1 and CDR2 from the germline V gene are SQVTM and ANQGSEA. This CDR3 has 11 amino acids. The CDR3 DNA sequence: TGCAGTTGCGGGGGACCACTCGAGCAGTACTTC. It is translated as CSCGGPLEQYF.

This clonotype was seen repeatedly, ten times or more. This rearrangement joins TRBV7-2 to TRBJ2-1, with a tentative D call TRBD2 (6 bases). In germline, CDR1 is SGHTA, CDR2 FQGNSA. Trimming removed 8 bases at V and 7 bases at J, with 15 bases between. The CDR3 consists of 13 residues. As DNA, the CDR3 is TGTGCCAGCCGAGGAGGGCCGAATAATGAGCAGTTCTTC. This sequence encodes CASRGGPNNEQFF.